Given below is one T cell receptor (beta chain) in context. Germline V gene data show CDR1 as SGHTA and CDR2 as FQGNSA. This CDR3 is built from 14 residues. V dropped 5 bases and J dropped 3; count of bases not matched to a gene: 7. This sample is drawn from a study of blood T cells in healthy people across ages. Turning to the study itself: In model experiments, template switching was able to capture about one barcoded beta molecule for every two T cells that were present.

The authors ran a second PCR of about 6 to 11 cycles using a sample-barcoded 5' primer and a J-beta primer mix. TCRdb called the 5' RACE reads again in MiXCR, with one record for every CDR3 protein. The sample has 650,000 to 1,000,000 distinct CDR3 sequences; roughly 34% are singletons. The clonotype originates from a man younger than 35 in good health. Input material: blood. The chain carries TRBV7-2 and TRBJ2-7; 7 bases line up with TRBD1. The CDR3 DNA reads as TGTGCCAGCAGCCTAGGACAGGCTTACTACGAGCAGTACTTC. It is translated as CASSLGQAYYEQYF.